The source of this TCR beta chain is a study of human T cells and chemical hapten exposure. In the study overall: Among samples, TCR yields varied mainly because of small differences in pooled library volume.

This clonotype was seen at least ten times. Antigen unknown. The CDR3 length is 15 residues. Germline V gene data show CDR1 as MDHEN and CDR2 as SYDVKM. V gave up 6 bases and J gave up 2 bases, with 14 bases separating them. Library preparation tagged each individual cDNA molecule with a unique molecular identifier. TCRdb fed the RACE reads into MiXCR, producing one record per CDR3 protein. The sample lists over 55,000 distinct CDR3 sequences, 8% to 10% seen once, with 9.6% in the top ten. Study-level results: Relative to control repertoires, expanded TCRs gave rise to significantly more large CDR3 similarity clusters. The number of TCRs above 1 in 1000 frequency did not change after DPC sensitization.

Documented time point: pre-sensitization, week 0. Noted treatment: therapeutic diphenylcyclopropenone sensitization with weekly scalp DPC. This specimen consisted of whole blood, obtained in connection with sensitization to the hapten diphenylcyclopropenone (DPC). This receptor was identified in a man in his forties with alopecia areata. Some clones in this sample may be carry-over from other donors' samples. The V gene is TRBV28, the J gene TRBJ1-5, with no clear D. DNA of the CDR3: TGTGCCAGCAGGGGGTATGGCCGGGGCAATCAGCCCCAGCATTTT. This codes for CASRGYGRGNQPQHF.